What follows are 26 T cell receptor beta chains derived from one specimen sequenced in a study of spatial heterogeneity in lung cancer. General study findings and limits: Counts that tracked tumor mutation counts were those of expanded intratumoral alpha and beta TCRs.

These receptors have no identified antigens. Time point in this sample: sample taken at primary tumor resection. A single record per CDR3 protein comes from TCRdb applying MiXCR to the 5' RACE reads. The sample consists of thousands of distinct CDR3 sequences, 10% of them appearing once. The source was lung tumor tissue, collected at surgery. All receptors derive from a female donor with early-stage non-small cell lung cancer.

There are a few counts of this clonotype. At one of its ends the junction is not consistent with the germline gene, which may arise from a read error. The gene calls are TRBV7-7 and TRBJ2-5; TRBD1 aligns across 7 bases. CDR3 length equals 15 residues. Germline V gives CDR1 SSHAT, CDR2 FNYEAQ (reference sequence). CDR3 in DNA: TGTGCTAGCAGCTTAGGACAGGCCACCCAAGAGACCCAGTACTTC. Amino acid sequence: CASSLGQATQETQYF.

This clonotype was found many times. This chain links TRBV3-1 with TRBJ2-1; TRBD2 matches at 7 bases. Losses at the gene ends were 3 bases for V and 4 bases for J; bases not matched to a gene: 12. The germline CDR1 and CDR2 sequences are LGHDT and YNNKEL (reference sequence). The CDR3 runs to 17 residues. DNA of the CDR3: TGTGCCAGCAGCCATTCGTTACCTAGCGGAGGTTACAATGAGCAGTTCTTC. Encoded protein: CASSHSLPSGGYNEQFF.

In DNA, the CDR3 is TGTGCCAGCAGCCCCGGGACTAGCGGGACCGAGCAGTACTTC. Protein sequence: CASSPGTSGTEQYF. This rearrangement joins TRBV7-8 to TRBJ2-7; 13 bases align to TRBD2. In germline, CDR1 is SGHVS, CDR2 FQNEAQ. V was pared by 5 bases and J by 6 bases, with 4 bases of the junction left unmatched. The CDR3 has 14 amino acids.

This clonotype qualifies as medium-sized. The chain carries TRBV5-5 and TRBJ1-6; TRBD1 agrees at 12 bases. The germline V gene encodes CDR1 SGHKS and CDR2 YYEKEE (reference sequence). The CDR3 is made up of 17 amino acids. V shed 1 base, J shed 7 bases, and the junction held 6 bases outside the gene matches. The CDR3 region has the DNA TGTGCCAGCAGCTTGTCGGGACAGGGGGCGAGAAATTCACCCCTCCACTTT. This sequence encodes CASSLSGQGARNSPLHF.

By proportion, this clonotype is medium-sized. The chain couples TRBV6-1 to TRBJ1-5; 7 bases are a match to TRBD1. The CDR3 runs to 14 residues. CDR1 and CDR2 (germline): MNHNS, SASEGT. V shed 5 bases, J shed 1 base, and the junction held 2 bases outside the gene matches. CDR3 amino acids: CASSRQGSNQPQHF. Here the CDR3 DNA reads TGTGCCAGCAGTAGACAGGGAAGCAATCAGCCCCAGCATTTT.

In its sample, this clonotype ranks as medium-sized. The chain is built from TRBV6-5 and TRBJ1-5; tentative D call: TRBD1 (5 bases). Trimming took 0 bases from V and 0 from J, leaving 12 bases between them. Germline CDR1 reads MNHEY; CDR2 reads SVGAGI. There are 17 residues in the CDR3. CDR3 sequence: CASSYSGAGHSNQPQHF. The CDR3 DNA reads as TGTGCCAGCAGTTACTCAGGGGCGGGCCATAGCAATCAGCCCCAGCATTTT.

This clonotype was seen once. This chain uses TRBV12-3 or TRBV12-4 with TRBJ1-1, with unresolved D. The CDR3 extends over 13 amino acids. Trimming left V 6 bases short and J 1 base short, with 9 bases between. The CDR3 loop reads CASRTQQNTEAFF. CDR3 sequence (DNA): TGTGCCAGCAGGACCCAACAGAACACTGAAGCTTTCTTT.

This clonotype was recorded at least ten times. The chain uses TRBV27 and TRBJ2-6, with D hard to call. This CDR3 has 16 amino acids. Germline V gene sequence: CDR1 MNHEY, CDR2 SMNVEV (reference sequence). Between the trimmed V and J ends, which lost 1 base and 4 bases, there was a span of 11 bases. The chain's CDR3 is CASSLLGLTGANVLTF. The CDR3 coding sequence is TGTGCCAGCAGTTTATTGGGGTTGACCGGGGCCAACGTCCTGACTTTC.

This clonotype is medium-sized within its sample. This chain links TRBV12-3 or TRBV12-4 with TRBJ2-2; D may correspond to TRBD1 or TRBD2 (5 bases each). Trimming stripped 6 bases from V and 4 bases from J, with 15 bases between. This CDR3 contains 15 residues. The CDR3 DNA sequence: TGTGCCAGCAGACCGGGACCGTCTCCCACCGGGGAGCTGTTTTTT. Its translation: CASRPGPSPTGELFF.

In its sample, this clonotype is large. This rearrangement joins TRBV6-1 to TRBJ2-1; 8 positions agree with TRBD2. The germline V gene has CDR1 MNHNS and CDR2 SASEGT. With V trimmed by 0 bases and J by 6 bases, 7 bases remained unmatched. The CDR3 sequence is 16 residues long. The CDR3 DNA sequence: TGTGCCAGCAGTGAAGCCGTAGCGGGGTTGGGCAATGAGCAGTTCTTC. The encoded protein is CASSEAVAGLGNEQFF.

In its sample, this clonotype is medium-sized. V gene TRBV20-1 combines with J gene TRBJ2-5; D gene unclear. Per germline, CDR1 DFQATT and CDR2 SNEGSKA (reference sequence). V was shortened by 5 bases and J by 5 bases, with 15 bases between the two germline ends. CDR3 length equals 13 residues. The CDR3 region has the DNA TGCAGTGCTCCTGTAGTACGATCGGAGACCCAGTACTTC. Translation gives CSAPVVRSETQYF.

J is TRBJ2-1 and V is TRBV2, with D unclear. This CDR3 is 13 amino acids long. CDR1 is SNHLY and CDR2 is FYNNEI in the germline V gene. The V end lost 4 bases, the J end lost 4 bases, and 8 bases lay between the germline ends. This CDR3 reads CASSVTLYNEQFF. CDR3 bases: TGTGCCAGCAGTGTGACGCTTTACAATGAGCAGTTCTTC.

The rearrangement uses TRBV13 and TRBJ2-2; no definite D call. Trimming cost V 6 bases and J 0 bases, with 11 bases left between them. The CDR3 loop spans 15 amino acids. Germline CDR1 and CDR2: PRHDT and FYEKMQ (reference sequence). DNA of the CDR3: TGTGCCAGCAGTATCGCAATACCGAACACCGGGGAGCTGTTTTTT. This gives the protein CASSIAIPNTGELFF.

This clonotype was observed at least ten times. The rearrangement joins TRBV3-1 to TRBJ2-5; D call uncertain. CDR3 length equals 15 residues. Trimming took off 4 bases at V and 6 bases at J, with 18 bases between the two ends. The germline V gene has CDR1 LGHDT and CDR2 YNNKEL (reference sequence). The CDR3 here is CASSLFASARQTQYF. In DNA, the CDR3 is TGTGCCAGCAGCCTTTTTGCCTCGGCTCGACAGACCCAGTACTTC.

This clonotype was counted many times. The V gene is TRBV30, the J gene TRBJ1-6; 8 positions agree with TRBD1. This CDR3 contains 13 residues. Trimming took 2 bases from V and 7 from J; bases not matched to a gene: 1. Germline V CDR1 and CDR2: GTSNPN, SVGIG (reference sequence). DNA of the CDR3: TGTGCCTGGAGTAACAGGGGGAATTCACCCCTCCACTTT. This codes for CAWSNRGNSPLHF.

V usage is TRBV27 and J usage is TRBJ2-7, with 8 bases aligning to TRBD1. V dropped 5 bases and J dropped 3; count of bases not matched to a gene: 6. Germline values: CDR1 MNHEY, CDR2 SMNVEV (reference sequence). The length of the CDR3 is 14 residues. CDR3 protein: CASSLSGGYYEQYF. The CDR3 coding sequence is TGTGCCAGCAGTCTCTCAGGGGGCTACTACGAGCAGTACTTC.

This clonotype was detected many times. The chain couples TRBV19 to TRBJ2-7, with 11 positions matching TRBD1. With 7 bases clipped from V and 6 bases from J, the junction kept 8 bases outside the gene matches. This CDR3 contains 14 residues. Germline V gives CDR1 LNHDA, CDR2 SQIVND (reference sequence). This chain's CDR3 is CASTPGQGVGEQYF. As DNA, the CDR3 is TGTGCCAGTACTCCGGGACAGGGGGTTGGCGAGCAGTACTTC.

This clonotype was observed at least ten times. The chain joins TRBV5-5 to TRBJ2-5; 12 bases fit TRBD2. Trimming took 0 bases from V and 4 from J; bases not matched to a gene: 7. CDR1 is SGHKS and CDR2 is YYEKEE in the germline V gene (reference sequence). The CDR3 has 17 residues. CDR3 sequence (DNA): TGTGCCAGCAGCTTGGCCCCCGCTAGCGGGGGGGGAGAGACCCAGTACTTC. Protein product: CASSLAPASGGGETQYF.

A few counts support this clonotype. The V and J genes are TRBV6-2 or TRBV6-3 and TRBJ2-4, with D uncertain. Trimming removed 0 bases at V and 14 bases at J, with 11 bases between. CDR3 size: 12 residues. The germline gives CDR1 MNHEY, CDR2 SVGEGT. DNA of the CDR3: TGTGCCAGCAGTTACTCGACGGCCGAAAAGTACTTC. This sequence encodes CASSYSTAEKYF.

This clonotype is termed medium-sized. This chain links TRBV7-6 with TRBJ2-5, with 10 bases lining up with TRBD2. Germline CDR1 is SGHVS and CDR2 is FNYEAQ. The CDR3 is 17 residues long. The V segment lost 2 bases and the J segment 5 bases; nucleotides outside the gene matches: 11. As DNA, the CDR3 is TGTGCCAGCAGCTTACGGAGCGGGGGGGGCTCGTTTGAGACCCAGTACTTC. Amino acids: CASSLRSGGGSFETQYF. Full variable domain (missing parts from reference TRBV7-6 and TRBJ2-5): GAGVSQSPRYKVTKRGQDVALRCDPISGHVSLYWYRQALGQGPEFLTYFNYEAQQDKSGLPNDRFSAERPEGSISTLTIQRTEQRDSAMYRCASSLRSGGGSFETQYFGPGTRLLVL.

This clonotype is medium-sized (0.01 to 0.1%). The chain is built from TRBV20-1 and TRBJ2-2; either TRBD1 or TRBD2 may fit D (5 bases each). V was pared by 4 bases and J by 6 bases, with 9 bases between. Per germline, CDR1 DFQATT and CDR2 SNEGSKA (reference sequence). There are 12 residues in the CDR3. CDR3 sequence reads: CSATGTSGELFF. CDR3 nucleotides: TGCAGTGCTACCGGGACCTCCGGGGAGCTGTTTTTT.

Relative to its sample, this clonotype is medium-sized. V gene TRBV7-3 combines with J gene TRBJ2-3; the D call may be TRBD1 or TRBD2 (6 bases each). The CDR3 has 15 residues. V lost 5 bases, J lost 1 base, and 13 bases lay in between. Per germline, CDR1 SGHTA and CDR2 FQGTGA. DNA for the CDR3: TGTGCCAGCAGCGGAGGGGGGTTGGGCACAGATACGCAGTATTTT. It encodes CASSGGGLGTDTQYF.

By sample fraction, this clonotype is medium-sized (0.01 to 0.1%). This chain connects TRBV7-9 to TRBJ2-5, with 11 nucleotides matching TRBD2. This CDR3 comprises 16 residues. V gave up 5 bases and J gave up 2 bases; unmatched junction bases: 7. Germline-derived CDR1 and CDR2 are SEHNR and FQNEAQ (reference sequence). Here the CDR3 reads CASSEGSSGGQETQYF. CDR3 coding DNA: TGTGCCAGCAGCGAAGGTTCTAGCGGGGGGCAAGAGACCCAGTACTTC. The full variable domain, with the rest looked up from reference TRBV7-9 and TRBJ2-5, is DTGVSQNPRHKITKRGQNVTFRCDPISEHNRLYWYRQTLGQGPEFLTYFQNEAQLEKSRLLSDRFSAERPKGSFSTLEIQRTEQGDSAMYLCASSEGSSGGQETQYFGPGTRLLVL.

This clonotype was counted many times. The gene calls are TRBV30 and TRBJ1-4, with D tentatively TRBD1 (5 bases). Germline V gene data show CDR1 as GTSNPN and CDR2 as SVGIG (reference sequence). CDR3 size: 14 residues. Trimming removed 0 bases at V and 7 bases at J, with 12 bases between. Here the CDR3 DNA reads TGTGCCTGGAGTGTAGATCGGAGGGGTGAAAAACTGTTTTTT. Translated: CAWSVDRRGEKLFF.

This clonotype appeared a single time. V is TRBV29-1 and J is TRBJ2-3; D remains unclear. The CDR3 totals 11 residues. Germline V gene lookup returns CDR1 SQVTM and CDR2 ANQGSEA. This CDR3 reads CGARTGDTQYF. The CDR3, as DNA: TGCGGCGCCCGGACGGGAGATACGCAGTATTTT.

This clonotype has ten or more counts. This chain links TRBV20-1 with TRBJ1-4; D call uncertain. Trimming took off 7 bases at V and 7 bases at J, with 10 bases between the two ends. Germline values: CDR1 DFQATT, CDR2 SNEGSKA (reference sequence). This CDR3 spans 11 amino acids. The CDR3 here is CSVRTVEKLFF. The CDR3 DNA sequence: TGCAGTGTTCGGACCGTTGAAAAACTGTTTTTT.